What follows are 31 T cell receptor beta chains derived from one specimen sequenced in a study of cytomegalovirus exposure and HLA in healthy donors. Data came from immunoSEQ multiplex PCR; TCRdb stores just in-frame clones and leaves some out. The data show around 160,000 clones, with 84% seen just once and about a tenth held by the top ten. The sequenced sample consisted of PBMCs. Source of these receptors: a man aged 25-40 years in good health and CMV-seropositive.

The rearrangement uses TRBV2 and TRBJ2-7, with 7 bases matching TRBD2. V dropped 8 bases and J dropped 6; count of bases not matched to a gene: 10. The length of the CDR3 is 13 residues. Germline assignment: CDR1 SNHLY and CDR2 FYNNEI. CDR3 sequence: CASVSSGRGEQYF. The CDR3 DNA sequence: TGTGCCAGCGTTTCGTCGGGGAGGGGCGAGCAGTACTTC.

This rearrangement joins TRBV5-1 to TRBJ2-7, with a weak D call TRBD2 (7 bases). CDR1 and CDR2 (germline): SGHRS, YFSETQ. Trimming pared 3 bases from V and 3 bases from J, leaving 19 bases between. This CDR3 has 16 amino acids. The DNA for the CDR3 is TGCGCCAGCAGCTCCGGTCGGGGGCGGGGGTTCTACGAGCAGTACTTC. Translating gives CASSSGRGRGFYEQYF.

In DNA form, the CDR3 reads TGTGCCAGCAGTGATGGGGGGGCCTCCTATGGCTACACCTTC. Protein: CASSDGGASYGYTF. The V gene is TRBV6-4, the J gene TRBJ1-2; D is possibly TRBD1 (6 bases). The CDR3 is 14 residues long. Germline V gene data show CDR1 as MRHNA and CDR2 as SNTAGT. V lost 3 bases and J lost 4, with 12 bases in between.

This clone was counted once. The V and J genes are TRBV6-1 and TRBJ1-5; D not certain. Germline assignment: CDR1 MNHNS and CDR2 SASEGT. Between the trimmed V and J ends, which lost 7 bases and 2 bases, there was a span of 15 bases. The CDR3 covers 15 residues. DNA for the CDR3: TGTGCCAGCACCCCGCCTAGCGTGGGCAATCAGCCCCAGCATTTT. It encodes CASTPPSVGNQPQHF.

The chain joins TRBV4-3 to TRBJ1-1, with a weak D call TRBD1 (6 bases). V lost 5 bases and J lost 6, with 16 bases in between. The CDR3 runs to 14 residues. CDR1 is LGHNA and CDR2 is YSLEER in the germline V gene. CDR3 DNA sequence: TGCGCCAGCAGCGCAACACAGGGTAGGCCTGAAGCTTTCTTT. Amino acid sequence: CASSATQGRPEAFF.

CDR3 DNA sequence: TGCAGCGTTGCTGCGGGTCCGGACTATGGCTACACCTTC. It specifies CSVAAGPDYGYTF. The chain combines TRBV29-1 with TRBJ1-2; D gene uncertain. CDR1 is SQVTM and CDR2 is ANQGSEA in the germline V gene. Trimming removed 4 bases from V and 3 bases from J, with 12 bases in between. CDR3 length: 13 amino acids.

The rearrangement links TRBV23-1 to TRBJ1-6; D uncertain. TRBV23-1 is designated an ORF whose function remains uncertain. The V and J ends lost 0 bases and 9 bases respectively, with 21 bases between them. The CDR3 covers 18 residues. CDR3 amino acids: CASSQSRGDSLTTSPLHF. CDR3 DNA sequence: TGCGCCAGCAGTCAATCGAGAGGCGACTCCCTCACTACTTCACCCCTCCACTTT.

For this clone: A read error may produce the germline difference seen at one junction end. The chain links TRBV18 to TRBJ1-1; the D is unclear. Germline V lookup: CDR1 KGHSH, CDR2 LQKENI. This CDR3 region has 12 residues. CDR3 nucleotides: TGCTTGACTTCTGAGGGAGACACTGAAGCTTTCTTT. This codes for CLTSEGDTEAFF.

The chain has TRBV6-4 and TRBJ2-3; the D is unclear. V was trimmed by 4 bases and J by 2 bases, leaving 7 bases between them. Germline lookup yields CDR1 MRHNA and CDR2 SNTAGT. The CDR3 contains 13 residues. The CDR3 is CASSGGDTDTQYF. CDR3 DNA: TGTGCCAGCAGTGGAGGAGACACAGATACGCAGTATTTT.

There are a few counts of this clone. The chain recombines TRBV2 with TRBJ2-7; the D gene is possibly TRBD1 (6 bases). V lost 6 bases to trimming and J lost 6 bases, with 12 bases between them. Germline-derived CDR1 and CDR2 are SNHLY and FYNNEI. This CDR3 comprises 12 residues. The CDR3 DNA reads TGTGCCAGCAGGCAGGGGAGCGGCGAGCAGTACTTC. Residues: CASRQGSGEQYF.

This sequence joins TRBV30 and TRBJ2-7; TRBD1 matches at 7 bases. Trimming cost V 5 bases and J 4 bases; bases outside gene matches: 8. There are 13 residues in the CDR3. Germline V gene sequence: CDR1 GTSNPN, CDR2 SVGIG (reference sequence). The CDR3 DNA follows: TGTGCCTGGGCCGACAGGGACCCTTACGAGCAGTACTTC. Amino acids: CAWADRDPYEQYF. Variable domain in full (rest from reference TRBV30 and TRBJ2-7): SQTIHQWPATLVQPVGSPLSLECTVEGTSNPNLYWYRQAAGRGLQLLFYSVGIGQISSEVPQNLSASRPQDRQFILSSKKLLLSDSGFYLCAWADRDPYEQYFGPGTRLTVT.

CDR3 nucleotides: TGTGCCAGCAGCTTATTGTTGTCGAATGAGCAGTTCTTC. This encodes CASSLLLSNEQFF. The chain combines TRBV7-3 with TRBJ2-1; D not certain. V lost 2 bases and J 7 bases, leaving 9 bases between the germline ends. The CDR3 runs to 13 residues. In germline, CDR1 is SGHTA, CDR2 FQGTGA.

The chain has TRBV7-9 and TRBJ1-1; maybe TRBD1 (5 bases). The V end lost 3 bases, the J end lost 0 bases, and 14 bases lay between the germline ends. Germline V gene sequence: CDR1 SEHNR, CDR2 FQNEAQ (reference sequence). This CDR3 contains 16 residues. As DNA, the CDR3 is TGTGCCAGCAGCTTTATCCAGGGAGGGGTGAACACTGAAGCTTTCTTT. Translated, it gives CASSFIQGGVNTEAFF.

The V gene is TRBV19, the J gene TRBJ1-2; 10 nucleotides line up with TRBD1. Germline V gene sequence: CDR1 LNHDA, CDR2 SQIVND (reference sequence). The length of the CDR3 is 17 residues. J was trimmed by 4 bases and V by 6 bases; bases with no gene match: 14. This CDR3 reads CASRPGQGVSASYGYTF. In DNA form, the CDR3 reads TGTGCCAGTAGACCCGGACAGGGGGTGTCGGCTAGCTATGGCTACACCTTC.

The rearrangement joins TRBV6-4 to TRBJ1-1, with D maybe TRBD1 (6 bases). V gave up 3 bases and J gave up 4 bases, with 9 bases separating them. The CDR3 totals 13 residues. In germline, CDR1 is MRHNA, CDR2 SNTAGT. The CDR3 loop is CASSEQGGTEAFF. The DNA for the CDR3 is TGTGCCAGCAGTGAACAGGGCGGCACTGAAGCTTTCTTT.

V usage is TRBV5-8 and J usage is TRBJ2-1, with 13 positions matching TRBD2. This CDR3 comprises 16 residues. V lost 4 bases, J lost 2 bases, and 3 bases stayed unmatched. Germline V gene lookup returns CDR1 SGHTS and CDR2 YDEGEE. The chain's CDR3 is CASSQGLAGPYNEQFF. The CDR3 DNA reads TGTGCCAGCAGCCAGGGACTAGCGGGACCCTACAATGAGCAGTTCTTC.

V gene TRBV19 combines with J gene TRBJ2-3, with 8 bases identical to TRBD2. CDR3 size: 14 residues. V lost 7 bases, J lost 7 bases, and 10 bases stayed unmatched. Germline values: CDR1 LNHDA, CDR2 SQIVND (reference sequence). The CDR3 here is CASKRAGEENTQYF. DNA for the CDR3: TGTGCCAGTAAACGAGCGGGAGAGGAGAATACGCAGTATTTT.

By sample fraction, this clone is medium-sized. J is TRBJ2-3 and V is TRBV28; D gene uncertain. The CDR3 has 15 residues. Trimming left V 1 base short and J 2 bases short, with 10 bases between. Germline V CDR1 and CDR2: MDHEN, SYDVKM. The DNA for the CDR3 is TGTGCCAGCAGTTTATCTTTCGCGCTCACAGATACGCAGTATTTT. Its translation: CASSLSFALTDTQYF.

Only one count was recorded for this clone. This chain joins TRBV7-3 and TRBJ1-1; possibly TRBD1 for D (6 bases). The CDR3 loop spans 13 amino acids. Germline assignment: CDR1 SGHTA and CDR2 FQGTGA. The germline V and J ends were trimmed by 4 bases and 7 bases, with 13 bases remaining between them. This chain's CDR3 is CASSSRGADEAFF. The CDR3, as DNA: TGTGCCAGCAGCTCGCGGGGGGCCGATGAAGCTTTCTTT.

This clone has only one observation. V usage is TRBV2 and J usage is TRBJ1-3, with no clear D. Germline V gene sequence: CDR1 SNHLY, CDR2 FYNNEI. There are 15 residues in the CDR3. V was cut by 2 bases and J by 0 bases, with 8 bases left in between. In DNA, the CDR3 is TGTGCCAGCAGTGAAAGCCTAAACTCTGGAAACACCATATATTTT. Amino acids: CASSESLNSGNTIYF. Using reference TRBV2 and TRBJ1-3 for the parts outside the CDR3, the full variable domain is EPEVTQTPSHQVTQMGQEVILRCVPISNHLYFYWYRQILGQKVEFLVSFYNNEISEKSEIFDDQFSVERPDGSNFTLKIRSTKLEDSAMYFCASSESLNSGNTIYFGEGSWLTVV.

This clone was counted between two and nine times. The rearrangement links TRBV9 to TRBJ2-1; 10 positions agree with TRBD1. The CDR3 contains 15 residues. Germline values: CDR1 SGDLS, CDR2 YYNGEE. Trimming at V came to 3 bases and at J to 3 bases, leaving 3 bases not matched to a gene. CDR3 residues: CASSGGQGSYNEQFF. Written as DNA, the CDR3 is TGTGCCAGCAGCGGGGGACAGGGGAGCTACAATGAGCAGTTCTTC.

The chain combines TRBV7-9 with TRBJ2-7, with 7 bases matching TRBD1. Germline V gene lookup returns CDR1 SEHNR and CDR2 FQNEAQ (reference sequence). This CDR3 has 13 residues. V dropped 5 bases and J dropped 12; count of bases not matched to a gene: 13. The CDR3 region has the DNA TGTGCCAGCAGCCCAGGGGGTAGCTGGTTAATGTACTTC. This gives the protein CASSPGGSWLMYF.

This clone appeared once. V usage is TRBV9 and J usage is TRBJ2-3, with 10 bases aligning to TRBD2. The length of the CDR3 is 14 residues. Germline V gives CDR1 SGDLS, CDR2 YYNGEE. Losses at the gene ends were 4 bases for V and 9 bases for J; bases not matched to a gene: 8. In DNA form, the CDR3 reads TGTGCCAGCAGCCCCCGGCTAGCGGGAGTCACGCAGTATTTT. This codes for CASSPRLAGVTQYF.

V and J are TRBV2 and TRBJ1-1; 9 bases are shared with TRBD1. The CDR3 covers 15 residues. V shed 5 bases, J shed 1 base, and the junction held 5 bases outside the gene matches. CDR1 and CDR2 (germline): SNHLY, FYNNEI. Here the CDR3 reads CASSRTGASNTEAFF. CDR3 DNA: TGTGCCAGCAGTCGGACAGGGGCTTCGAACACTGAAGCTTTCTTT. The variable domain in full, completed from reference TRBV2 and TRBJ1-1, reads EPEVTQTPSHQVTQMGQEVILRCVPISNHLYFYWYRQILGQKVEFLVSFYNNEISEKSEIFDDQFSVERPDGSNFTLKIRSTKLEDSAMYFCASSRTGASNTEAFFGQGTRLTVV.

The rearrangement joins TRBV9 to TRBJ2-7; D possibly corresponds to TRBD1 (6 bases). Germline CDR1 and CDR2: SGDLS and YYNGEE. This CDR3 spans 15 amino acids. The V end was cut by 4 bases, the J end by 3 bases, with 17 bases between. The CDR3 coding sequence is TGTGCCAGCAGCCCAGGACAGTCCTCCTACTACGAGCAGTACTTC. Translated, it gives CASSPGQSSYYEQYF. Drawing the rest from reference TRBV9 and TRBJ2-7, the complete variable domain is DSGVTQTPKHLITATGQRVTLRCSPRSGDLSVYWYQQSLDQGLQFLIQYYNGEERAKGNILERFSAQQFPDLHSELNLSSLELGDSALYFCASSPGQSSYYEQYFGPGTRLTVT.

This clone was recorded once. The chain joins TRBV19 to TRBJ1-4; the match to TRBD1 covers 7 bases. Germline lookup yields CDR1 LNHDA and CDR2 SQIVND (reference sequence). The V gene end was trimmed by 0 bases and the J gene end by 7 bases; junction bases not matched to a gene: 11. The CDR3 length is 17 residues. CDR3 nucleotides: TGTGCCAGTAGTATAGATCCGGCAGGGGGAAATGGTGAAAAACTGTTTTTT. Translating it yields CASSIDPAGGNGEKLFF.

V gene TRBV2 combines with J gene TRBJ1-2, with 8 nucleotides matching TRBD1. Germline lookup yields CDR1 SNHLY and CDR2 FYNNEI. The junction had 10 bases not matched to a gene; V was cut back by 6 bases and J by 4 bases. CDR3 length: 15 amino acids. CDR3 nucleotide sequence: TGTGCCAGCAGCGAGGGGCGGGACAGGATCTATGGCTACACCTTC. Encoded protein: CASSEGRDRIYGYTF.

The table lists this clone with a count of one. The V gene is TRBV7-9, the J gene TRBJ2-2; 8 positions agree with TRBD2. This CDR3 has 16 amino acids. V shed 5 bases and J 0 bases; nucleotides not matched to a gene: 5. Germline lookup yields CDR1 SEHNR and CDR2 FQNEAQ (reference sequence). This CDR3 is CASSPRTSSNTGELFF. The CDR3 DNA reads TGTGCCAGCAGCCCGAGGACTAGCTCGAACACCGGGGAGCTGTTTTTT. The full variable domain, rest sourced from reference TRBV7-9 and TRBJ2-2, is DTGVSQNPRHKITKRGQNVTFRCDPISEHNRLYWYRQTLGQGPEFLTYFQNEAQLEKSRLLSDRFSAERPKGSFSTLEIQRTEQGDSAMYLCASSPRTSSNTGELFFGEGSRLTVL.

This clone was observed a few times. The gene calls are TRBV7-6 and TRBJ1-6, with unresolved D. This CDR3 is 15 amino acids long. Germline V gene sequence: CDR1 SGHVS, CDR2 FNYEAQ. V shed 1 base and J shed 7 bases, with 11 bases lying between them. As DNA, the CDR3 is TGTGCCAGCAGCTTAGACCACCGGAGCAATTCACCCCTCCACTTT. Translated, it gives CASSLDHRSNSPLHF.

This chain links TRBV9 with TRBJ2-1; the match to TRBD2 covers 14 bases. Trimming cost V 3 bases and J 8 bases; bases outside gene matches: 1. The CDR3 consists of 14 residues. The germline V gene has CDR1 SGDLS and CDR2 YYNGEE. This CDR3 reads CASSGGLAGDEQFF. CDR3 nucleotides: TGTGCCAGCAGCGGGGGACTAGCGGGGGATGAGCAGTTCTTC. Using reference TRBV9 and TRBJ2-1 for the parts outside the CDR3, the full variable domain is DSGVTQTPKHLITATGQRVTLRCSPRSGDLSVYWYQQSLDQGLQFLIQYYNGEERAKGNILERFSAQQFPDLHSELNLSSLELGDSALYFCASSGGLAGDEQFFGPGTRLTVL.

The V call is TRBV27, the J call TRBJ2-7, with 7 positions matching TRBD1. The CDR3 has 14 amino acids. V was clipped by 3 bases and J by 3 bases; unmatched bases: 5. The germline gives CDR1 MNHEY, CDR2 SMNVEV (reference sequence). The CDR3 coding sequence is TGTGCCAGCAGTTTGAGTACAGGGGACTACGAGCAGTACTTC. Its protein is CASSLSTGDYEQYF.